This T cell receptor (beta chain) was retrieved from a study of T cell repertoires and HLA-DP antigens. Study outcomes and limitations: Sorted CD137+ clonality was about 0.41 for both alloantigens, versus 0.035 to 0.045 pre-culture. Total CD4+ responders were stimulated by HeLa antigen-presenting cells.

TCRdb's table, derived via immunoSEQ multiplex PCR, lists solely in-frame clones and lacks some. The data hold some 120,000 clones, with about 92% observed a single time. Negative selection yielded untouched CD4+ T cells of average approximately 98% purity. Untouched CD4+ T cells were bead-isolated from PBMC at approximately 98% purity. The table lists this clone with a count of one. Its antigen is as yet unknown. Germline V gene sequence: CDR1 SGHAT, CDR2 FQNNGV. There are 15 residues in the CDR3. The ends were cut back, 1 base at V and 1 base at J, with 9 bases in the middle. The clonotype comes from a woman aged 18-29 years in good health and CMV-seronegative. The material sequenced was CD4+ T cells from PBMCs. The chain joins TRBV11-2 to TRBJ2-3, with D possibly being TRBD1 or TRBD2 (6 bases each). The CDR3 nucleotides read TGTGCCAGCAGCTTAGTAGGGGGGCGCACAGATACGCAGTATTTT. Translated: CASSLVGGRTDTQYF.